One sample yielded the 24 T cell receptor beta chains listed below, sequenced in a study of blood T cells in healthy people across ages. A second about 6 to 12 cycle PCR used barcoded and J-beta primers. TCRdb processed the 5' RACE reads anew with MiXCR; each CDR3 protein has one entry. This sample has roughly 790,000 distinct CDR3 sequences, with around 40% found just once. The sequenced material came from blood. The source is a woman aged 60-75 years in good health.

This clonotype showed up just a few times. The chain uses TRBV6-2 or TRBV6-3 and TRBJ2-1; 13 bases fit TRBD2. This CDR3 is built from 16 residues. Germline CDR1 MNHEY, CDR2 SVGEGT. V lost 10 bases and J lost 7; bases outside the gene matches: 13. CDR3 loop: CATSWELAGGPNEQFF. The CDR3 DNA follows: TGTGCCACGAGCTGGGAACTAGCGGGAGGGCCGAATGAGCAGTTCTTC.

V usage is TRBV2 and J usage is TRBJ1-6, with 7 bases that match TRBD1. The germline V gene has CDR1 SNHLY and CDR2 FYNNEI. This CDR3 region has 13 residues. V gave up 10 bases and J gave up 4 bases; unmatched junction bases: 4. Here the CDR3 DNA reads TGTGCCAACGGACAGGCATATAATTCACCCCTCCACTTT. Translated, it gives CANGQAYNSPLHF.

The rearrangement joins TRBV11-2 to TRBJ2-1, with 8 positions matching TRBD2. Germline V lookup: CDR1 SGHAT, CDR2 FQNNGV. CDR3 size: 16 residues. With 2 bases clipped from V and 7 bases from J, the junction kept 10 bases outside the gene matches. CDR3 sequence (DNA): TGTGCCAGCAGCTTACTCCCGACTAGCGCGGGTAATGAGCAGTTCTTC. Its protein is CASSLLPTSAGNEQFF.

This clonotype was detected once. The gene calls are TRBV6-5 and TRBJ2-3; D remains ambiguous. Looked up from germline, CDR1 is MNHEY and CDR2 is SVGAGI. Trimming shortened V by 5 bases and J by 2 bases, and 14 bases separated the two germline ends. CDR3 size: 15 residues. CDR3 sequence: CASSPRQTPTDTQYF. CDR3 coding DNA: TGTGCCAGCAGTCCCCGCCAAACACCCACAGATACGCAGTATTTT.

The V gene is TRBV6-5, the J gene TRBJ2-7; 13 nucleotides align to TRBD2. The V segment lost 4 bases and the J segment 7 bases; nucleotides outside the gene matches: 13. Germline lookup yields CDR1 MNHEY and CDR2 SVGAGI. CDR3 length: 17 residues. The CDR3 spells CASSFYHGLAGDGEQYF. CDR3 in DNA: TGTGCCAGCAGTTTCTACCACGGACTAGCGGGAGATGGTGAGCAGTACTTC.

The chain carries TRBV27 and TRBJ2-7, with 12 positions matching TRBD2. CDR3 length equals 15 residues. V lost 0 bases, J lost 5 bases, and 2 bases stayed unmatched. Germline-derived CDR1 and CDR2 are MNHEY and SMNVEV (reference sequence). The CDR3 region is CASSLSLAGGNEQYF. In nucleotides, the CDR3 is TGTGCCAGCAGTTTATCTCTAGCGGGGGGGAACGAGCAGTACTTC.

The CDR3 DNA follows: TGTGCCAGCAGTTTCCGGGGGCGCTCCTACGAGCAGTACTTC. Translation gives CASSFRGRSYEQYF. The chain carries TRBV12-3 or TRBV12-4 and TRBJ2-7; the D call may be TRBD1 or TRBD2 (6 bases each). V dropped 3 bases and J dropped 0 bases, with 9 bases sitting between them. CDR3 length equals 14 residues.

V and J are TRBV6-5 and TRBJ1-6; D unclear. V lost 2 bases and J lost 6, with 8 bases in between. The CDR3 runs to 14 residues. CDR1 is MNHEY, CDR2 SVGAGI, per germline. The CDR3 reads CASSYGGSNSPLHF. Written as DNA, the CDR3 is TGTGCCAGCAGTTACGGAGGTTCTAATTCACCCCTCCACTTT.

The rearrangement uses TRBV20-1 and TRBJ1-2; 7 bases agree with TRBD1. Per germline, CDR1 DFQATT and CDR2 SNEGSKA (reference sequence). The CDR3 covers 12 residues. Trimming at V came to 5 bases and at J to 4 bases, leaving 4 bases not matched to a gene. The CDR3 loop is CSAPQGLYGYTF. The CDR3 DNA reads TGCAGTGCTCCACAGGGGCTCTATGGCTACACCTTC.

The sample holds a few counts of this clonotype. The chain recombines TRBV28 with TRBJ2-4; D uncertain. This CDR3 is built from 13 residues. Trimming pared 2 bases from V and 10 bases from J, leaving 12 bases between. The germline V gene encodes CDR1 MDHEN and CDR2 SYDVKM. CDR3 DNA: TGTGCCAGCAGTTTAGTAGCAAATTCAATTCAGTACTTC. Translating gives CASSLVANSIQYF.

The CDR3 here is CASTNREAQPQHF. In DNA, the CDR3 is TGTGCCAGTACGAACAGGGAGGCTCAGCCCCAGCATTTT. The rearrangement links TRBV19 to TRBJ1-5, with D possibly being TRBD1 (6 bases). Germline lookup yields CDR1 LNHDA and CDR2 SQIVND (reference sequence). The CDR3 covers 13 residues. Trimming cost V 7 bases and J 6 bases, with 13 bases left between them.

As concerns this clonotype: This clone may be a read error of a much larger clone one base away. V is TRBV10-3 and J is TRBJ1-2; D is ambiguous. This CDR3 is 15 amino acids long. Germline CDR1 ENHRY, CDR2 SYGVKD. CDR3 sequence reads: CAISEQEALNYGHTF. The CDR3 DNA sequence: TGTGCCATCAGTGAGCAAGAAGCACTGAACTATGGCCACACCTTC.

This clonotype was seen ten or more times. This rearrangement joins TRBV7-2 to TRBJ2-5, with 9 bases fitting TRBD2. The junction had 11 bases not matched to a gene; V was cut back by 5 bases and J by 1 base. This CDR3 contains 17 residues. Per germline, CDR1 SGHTA and CDR2 FQGNSA. Here the CDR3 DNA reads TGTGCCAGCAGCGCCTACTCGGGACTAGCCACCCAAGAGACCCAGTACTTC. Translating it yields CASSAYSGLATQETQYF.

This clonotype was observed a handful of times. J is TRBJ2-4 and V is TRBV18; 9 bases align to TRBD1. The trim removed 0 bases at V and 0 bases at J, leaving 3 bases unmatched. This CDR3 contains 17 residues. CDR1 and CDR2 (germline): KGHSH, LQKENI. The CDR3 DNA sequence: TGTGCCAGCTCACCACCGGGGGACAGGGAAGCCAAAAACATTCAGTACTTC. Amino acid sequence: CASSPPGDREAKNIQYF.

This clonotype appeared a few times. CDR3 loop: CATSRPSSPLHF. The CDR3 DNA follows: TGTGCCACCAGCAGACCTTCCTCACCCCTCCACTTT. The J gene is TRBJ1-6, the V gene TRBV15; D remains unclear. The CDR3 is 12 amino acids. The V gene's germline CDR1 is LNHNV and CDR2 YYDKDF (reference sequence). Trimming stripped 2 bases from V and 10 bases from J, with 6 bases between.

This clonotype has more than one count but fewer than ten. Its ends do not fully match the called genes, so a read error is possible. The genes are TRBV5-1 and TRBJ2-7, with 7 bases aligning to TRBD1. This CDR3 comprises 14 residues. Looked up from germline, CDR1 is SGHRS and CDR2 is YFSETQ. The CDR3 region has the DNA TGTGCCAGCAGCTTGACAGGGAGCTCCTACGAGCAGTACTTC. The encoded protein is CASSLTGSSYEQYF.

This clonotype appeared a few times. This chain joins TRBV6-5 and TRBJ2-5; TRBD2 aligns across 9 bases. The V gene's germline CDR1 is MNHEY and CDR2 SVGAGI. The CDR3 totals 13 residues. J was trimmed by 10 bases and V by 2 bases; bases with no gene match: 5. CDR3 DNA: TGTGCCAGCAGTTACGCGGCGCGGGGGGGCCAGTACTTC. Translated: CASSYAARGGQYF.

The V and J genes are TRBV6-1 and TRBJ2-1, with 9 bases that match TRBD2. The V gene end was trimmed by 10 bases and the J gene end by 9 bases; junction bases not matched to a gene: 16. The V gene's germline CDR1 is MNHNS and CDR2 SASEGT. The CDR3 contains 15 residues. The CDR3 DNA reads TGTGCCATCGGGCCCGGGGTAGCGGGAGCCCCTGAGCAGTTCTTC. Translated, it gives CAIGPGVAGAPEQFF.

The chain recombines TRBV18 with TRBJ2-7; D remains ambiguous. The CDR3 sequence is 14 residues long. With 3 bases removed from V and 2 bases from J, the gap between germline ends came to 11 bases. Looked up from germline, CDR1 is KGHSH and CDR2 is LQKENI. The CDR3: CASSPGNLAYEQYF. The CDR3 coding sequence is TGTGCCAGCTCACCGGGAAACCTGGCCTACGAGCAGTACTTC.

The rearrangement joins TRBV12-3 or TRBV12-4 to TRBJ2-3; the match to TRBD2 covers 12 bases. The ends lost 3 bases at V and 0 bases at J; junction bases unmatched: 10. The CDR3 covers 19 residues. The CDR3 loop reads CASSLTSGSKGGSTDTQYF. In DNA form, the CDR3 reads TGTGCCAGCAGTTTGACTAGCGGGAGTAAGGGGGGGAGCACAGATACGCAGTATTTT.

The chain recombines TRBV12-3 or TRBV12-4 with TRBJ2-3, with 7 positions matching TRBD2. The CDR3 runs to 14 residues. J gave up 3 bases and V 6 bases, and 6 bases lay outside the gene matches. The CDR3 spells CASSQTSQTDTQYF. Here the CDR3 DNA reads TGTGCCAGCAGCCAGACTAGCCAGACAGATACGCAGTATTTT.

The gene calls are TRBV5-5 and TRBJ1-1; unclear D gene. Per germline, CDR1 SGHKS and CDR2 YYEKEE (reference sequence). With 2 bases removed from V and 1 base from J, the gap between germline ends came to 9 bases. CDR3 size: 14 residues. The CDR3: CASSFFQENTEAFF. In DNA form, the CDR3 reads TGTGCCAGCAGCTTTTTTCAGGAGAACACTGAAGCTTTCTTT.

This clonotype was recorded at least ten times. The J gene is TRBJ2-5, the V gene TRBV10-3; TRBD1 is a possible D gene (6 bases). Germline CDR1 is ENHRY and CDR2 is SYGVKD. The germline V and J ends were trimmed by 2 bases and 4 bases, with 14 bases remaining between them. The CDR3 length is 15 residues. This chain's CDR3 is CAISEGQGSGETQYF. The CDR3 bases are TGTGCCATCAGTGAGGGCCAGGGGTCCGGAGAGACCCAGTACTTC.

The V and J genes are TRBV27 and TRBJ2-5; a possible D gene is TRBD2 (5 bases). This CDR3 comprises 13 residues. The V and J ends lost 5 bases and 5 bases respectively, with 12 bases between them. Germline CDR1 MNHEY, CDR2 SMNVEV (reference sequence). This chain's CDR3 is CASSSGGPETQYF. In DNA form, the CDR3 reads TGTGCCAGCAGTAGCGGCGGACCGGAGACCCAGTACTTC.